The sequence of this TCR beta chain was determined in a study of blood T cell repertoires in COVID-19. Looking at the study overall: Nucleic acid was either cDNA or gDNA, and it came from T cells, B-cell-depleted T cells, or PBMCs.

TCRdb's table, derived via immunoSEQ multiplex PCR, lists solely in-frame clones and lacks some. The sample has 300,000 to 450,000 clones, roughly nine tenths seen once. The CDR3 is 18 amino acids. CDR1 and CDR2 (germline): LGHDT, YNNKEL (reference sequence). J lost 4 bases, V lost 0 bases, and 11 bases had no gene match. The source is a man aged 18-30 years who had recovered from COVID-19. The sample comprised PBMCs or T cells enriched from blood (not recorded which). V usage is TRBV3-1 (or the pseudogene TRBV3-2) and J usage is TRBJ1-2, with 10 bases fitting TRBD1. The CDR3 nucleotides read TGTGCCAGCAGCCAAGAGGCGGACAGGGGGAGGCCGAGCTATGGCTACACCTTC. Amino acids: CASSQEADRGRPSYGYTF.